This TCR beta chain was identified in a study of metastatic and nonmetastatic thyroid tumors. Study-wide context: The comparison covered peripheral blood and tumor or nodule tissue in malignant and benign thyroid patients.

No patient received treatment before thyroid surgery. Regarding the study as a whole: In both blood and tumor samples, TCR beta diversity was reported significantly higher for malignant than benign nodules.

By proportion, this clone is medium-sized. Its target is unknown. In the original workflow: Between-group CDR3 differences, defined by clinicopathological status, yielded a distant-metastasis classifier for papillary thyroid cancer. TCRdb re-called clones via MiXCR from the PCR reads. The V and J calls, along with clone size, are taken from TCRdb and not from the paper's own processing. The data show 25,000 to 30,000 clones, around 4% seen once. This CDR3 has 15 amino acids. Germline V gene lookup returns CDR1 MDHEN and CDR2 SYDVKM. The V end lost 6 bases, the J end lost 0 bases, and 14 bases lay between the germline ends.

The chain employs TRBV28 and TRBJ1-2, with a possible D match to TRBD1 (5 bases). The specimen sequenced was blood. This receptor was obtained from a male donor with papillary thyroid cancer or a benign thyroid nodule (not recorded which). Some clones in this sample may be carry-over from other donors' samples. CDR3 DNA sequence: TGTGCCAGCAGCCCATCAGACAGAGCTAACTATGGCTACACCTTC. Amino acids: CASSPSDRANYGYTF.